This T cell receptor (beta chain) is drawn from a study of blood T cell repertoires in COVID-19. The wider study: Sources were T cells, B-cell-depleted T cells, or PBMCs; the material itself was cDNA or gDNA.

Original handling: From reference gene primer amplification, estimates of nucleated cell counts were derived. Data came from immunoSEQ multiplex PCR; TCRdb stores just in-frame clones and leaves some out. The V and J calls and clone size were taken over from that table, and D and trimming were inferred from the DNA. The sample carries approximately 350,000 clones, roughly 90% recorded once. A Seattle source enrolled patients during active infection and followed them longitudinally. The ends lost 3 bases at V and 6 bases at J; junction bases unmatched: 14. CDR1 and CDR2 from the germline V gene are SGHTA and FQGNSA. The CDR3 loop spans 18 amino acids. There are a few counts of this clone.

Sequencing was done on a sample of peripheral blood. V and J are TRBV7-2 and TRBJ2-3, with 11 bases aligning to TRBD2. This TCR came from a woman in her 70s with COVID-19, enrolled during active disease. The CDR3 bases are TGTGCCAGCAGCTTCGGTTCGTTTAGCGGGGGGGCCTGGGATACGCAGTATTTT. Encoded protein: CASSFGSFSGGAWDTQYF.